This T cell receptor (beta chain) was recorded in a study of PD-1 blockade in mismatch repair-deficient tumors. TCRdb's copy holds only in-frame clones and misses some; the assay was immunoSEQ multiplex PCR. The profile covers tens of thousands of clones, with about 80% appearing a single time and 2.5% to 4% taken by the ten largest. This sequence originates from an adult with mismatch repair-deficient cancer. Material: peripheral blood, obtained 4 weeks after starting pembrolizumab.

The CDR3 spells CASRADRGPRGVLTF. CDR3 DNA sequence: TGTGCCAGCAGGGCGGACAGGGGGCCTCGAGGCGTCCTGACTTTC. This sequence joins TRBV6-1 and TRBJ2-6, with 11 bases identical to TRBD1. The CDR3 spans 15 residues. CDR1 and CDR2 (germline): MNHNS, SASEGT. The trim removed 6 bases at V and 12 bases at J, leaving 10 bases unmatched.